The rows below give T cell receptor beta chains drawn from one sample of a study of T cell responses to AZD1222 COVID-19 vaccine. Using immunoSEQ multiplex PCR, the repertoire was profiled, and TCRdb retains in-frame clones only, with some absent. The table includes some 83,000 clones, about nine tenths detected once. The specimen comprised peripheral blood, sampled on day 0 of AZD1222 vaccination. The receptors were sampled from an adult in good health. The conserved cysteine and the conserved F or W are not part of the CDR3 here. A D gene is named only where the DNA matches it firmly. For some rows the clone size is stated as once, few or many, or as a class when expanded; others skip it.

ASSRSTGQGYGYT,NA,TRBV4-3,TRBD1,TRBJ1-2
ASTRPNQPQH,NA,TRBV7-2,NA,TRBJ1-5
ASSPRGGRGNEQF,NA,TRBV7-9,TRBD2,TRBJ2-1
ASSLGGTGELF,NA,TRBV5-1,NA,TRBJ2-2
ASSPGQETNQPQH,NA,TRBV18,TRBD1,TRBJ1-5
ASSLAPSGTEAF,NA,TRBV9,NA,TRBJ1-1
ASSLGGGGGSPLH,NA,TRBV28,TRBD1,TRBJ1-6
ASTKTSLEGNYGYT,NA,TRBV7-9,NA,TRBJ1-2
SANPGTGSEKLF,NA,TRBV29-1,TRBD1,TRBJ1-4
AILQGAGEQY,NA,TRBV6-5,TRBD1,TRBJ2-7
ASSITTSGGASLYEQF,NA,TRBV5-1,TRBD2,TRBJ2-1
ASSLAEAPQY,NA,TRBV11-2,NA,TRBJ2-5
ASSHDRLIQTQY,NA,TRBV5-8,NA,TRBJ2-5
ASSLAFEMNTEAF,NA,TRBV5-1,NA,TRBJ1-1
ASSQETSSDANTGELF,NA,TRBV4-1,NA,TRBJ2-2
ASSYDGQFYNSPLH,NA,TRBV6-6,NA,TRBJ1-6
ATSDLADTQY,NA,TRBV24-1,NA,TRBJ2-3
ASSQFYQGARDTEAF,NA,TRBV4-3,TRBD1,TRBJ1-1
ASTGTDFNYGYT,few,TRBV19,TRBD1,TRBJ1-2
ASSQDSGDGEKLF,NA,TRBV14,NA,TRBJ1-4
ASSQDLGNTGELF,NA,TRBV4-2,NA,TRBJ2-2
ASSFGRGRSPSNQPQH,NA,TRBV28,TRBD1,TRBJ1-5
ASSSVGGTNTGELF,NA,TRBV27,TRBD2,TRBJ2-2
ASSQGDSNTEAF,NA,TRBV4-1,TRBD1,TRBJ1-1
ASSMTTENEKLF,NA,TRBV5-1,NA,TRBJ1-4
ASSEFLLNTEAF,NA,TRBV2,NA,TRBJ1-1
ASSPRGSQPQH,once,TRBV6-2/TRBV6-3,NA,TRBJ1-5
ASSGRVKGISRKETQY,NA,TRBV2,NA,TRBJ2-5
SVAGQGPEQY,NA,TRBV29-1,TRBD1,TRBJ2-7
ASSPDRDPLYGYT,NA,TRBV7-3,NA,TRBJ1-2
ASSRFRSGANVLT,NA,TRBV5-1,NA,TRBJ2-6
ASNLADAYEQY,NA,TRBV7-9,NA,TRBJ2-7
TETGRDIQY,NA,TRBV29-1,NA,TRBJ2-4
AWSGTQEGGGYT,NA,TRBV30,NA,TRBJ1-2
ATSRVSGPDTEAF,NA,TRBV15,NA,TRBJ1-1
ASSAGAARTGNTIY,NA,TRBV2,NA,TRBJ1-3
ASSLVAGGYGYT,NA,TRBV5-5,NA,TRBJ1-2
ASRPGHPISGVYEQY,NA,TRBV19,NA,TRBJ2-7
APASKDRGELF,NA,TRBV21-1,NA,TRBJ2-2
ASSIAGLFNQPQH,NA,TRBV19,NA,TRBJ1-5
ASSLGTGEFGELF,NA,TRBV4-3,TRBD1,TRBJ2-2
ASSQLPGSGYGYT,NA,TRBV3-1/TRBV3-2,NA,TRBJ1-2
ARSPGGWAAGELF,NA,TRBV4-1,NA,TRBJ2-2
ASRTKGRHYEQY,NA,TRBV6-5,NA,TRBJ2-7
ASSTQTGSNGYT,NA,TRBV9,TRBD1,TRBJ1-2
ASNPGTANTEAF,NA,TRBV27,TRBD1,TRBJ1-1
ASSLTGTYEQY,NA,TRBV28,NA,TRBJ2-7
ATSDPGGAGQETQY,NA,TRBV24-1,NA,TRBJ2-5
ASHRHGLHYEQY,NA,TRBV5-4,NA,TRBJ2-7
ASRLAGEYNEQF,NA,TRBV2,TRBD2,TRBJ2-1
ASSEWQSTQY,NA,TRBV10-2,NA,TRBJ2-5
ASSSPRSGPKNTEAF,NA,TRBV28,NA,TRBJ1-1
ASGDTQTDTQY,NA,TRBV9,NA,TRBJ2-3